This T cell receptor (beta chain) was profiled in a study of naive and memory T cell subsets. The beta constant-region primer was an equimolar mix of two oligonucleotides covering TRBC1 and TRBC2. Nested alpha and beta constant-region primers with the SP2 primer drove four PCR rounds on ligated cDNA. TCRdb re-called the UMI-ligation and nested PCR reads with MiXCR, one entry per CDR3 protein. The data hold 1,400 to 1,500 distinct CDR3 sequences, with about 7.1% observed a single time. This clonotype was seen a few times. Sequenced input: CD8+ TEMRA cells from blood. Subset reported: effector memory re-expressing CD45RA, CD45RA+ CD27-. This receptor was obtained from a human donor in good health.

The DNA of the CDR3 is TGTGCCAGCAGCCACAGCGGGAACTACAATGAGCAGTTCTTC. Its translation: CASSHSGNYNEQFF. This chain uses TRBV4-2 with TRBJ2-1, with 7 nucleotides matching TRBD2. Germline CDR1 reads LGHNA; CDR2 reads YNFKEQ. The CDR3 consists of 14 residues. V shed 3 bases, J shed 3 bases, and the junction held 2 bases outside the gene matches.